These 11 T cell receptor beta chains originate from one sample sequenced in a study of T-cell reconstitution after alpha-beta-depleted transplantation in children (dated by TCRdb to the mid-2010s). Library preparation was by PCR. The listed sequencing device is Illumina HiSeq 2500. Molecular barcoding was employed in the preparation of TCR libraries, with unique molecular identifiers being used to normalize TCRbeta repertoire quantification. In TCRdb, the public reads were trimmed at Q25 with fastp and aligned with MiXCR, with productive beta chains retained. Rows with a matching CDR3 protein are joined into one entry that keeps the most common DNA and genes. Across this sample there are about 540,000 distinct CDR3 sequences, with 25% to 30% seen only once. The top ten constitute around 36% of the sample. According to the study, the label for this sample's treatment or condition signals: allogeneic hematopoietic cell transplantation with graft depleted of TCRalphabeta T cells and CD19 B cells.

The material was PBMCs, obtained before TCRalphabeta/CD19-depleted stem cell transplant. The receptors come from a boy under two years old with Wiskott-Aldrich syndrome, due to receive a stem cell transplant.

This chain connects TRBV7-6 to TRBJ2-7; the match to TRBD2 covers 7 bases. CDR3 length equals 17 residues. Per germline, CDR1 SGHVS and CDR2 FNYEAQ. V was clipped by 0 bases and J by 0 bases; unmatched bases: 8. CDR3 nucleotide sequence: TGTGCCAGCAGCTTAGCGTCGGGCGGGAGTCACTCCTACGAGCAGTACTTC. Translation: CASSLASGGSHSYEQYF.

The CDR3 loop is CASSLDPRLEQYF. CDR3 coding DNA: TGTGCCAGCAGCTTGGATCCGAGGCTCGAGCAGTACTTC. The genes are TRBV5-8 and TRBJ2-7; D is undetermined. With 0 bases removed from V and 6 bases from J, the gap between germline ends came to 10 bases. Germline lookup yields CDR1 SGHTS and CDR2 YDEGEE. This CDR3 is built from 13 residues.

V is TRBV7-6 and J is TRBJ1-1; 7 bases fit TRBD1. The V gene end was trimmed by 6 bases and the J gene end by 7 bases; junction bases not matched to a gene: 2. In germline, CDR1 is SGHVS, CDR2 FNYEAQ. The CDR3 runs to 11 residues. The chain's CDR3 is CASSTGDEAFF. Here the CDR3 DNA reads TGTGCCAGCAGTACAGGGGATGAAGCTTTCTTT.

The chain is built from TRBV5-1 and TRBJ2-1; TRBD1 might be the D (6 bases). The CDR3 extends over 12 amino acids. Germline CDR1 is SGHRS and CDR2 is YFSETQ. V was pared by 3 bases and J by 10 bases, with 11 bases between. CDR3 sequence: CASSSGVREQFF. The CDR3 nucleotides read TGCGCCAGCAGCTCAGGGGTAAGGGAGCAGTTCTTC. Together with reference TRBV5-1 and TRBJ2-1, the CDR3 gives the full variable domain: KAGVTQTPRYLIKTRGQQVTLSCSPISGHRSVSWYQQTPGQGLQFLFEYFSETQRNKGNFPGRFSGRQFSNSRSEMNVSTLELGDSALYLCASSSGVREQFFGPGTRLTVL.

This clonotype has just a few counts. This chain connects TRBV29-1 to TRBJ2-1; 16 bases agree with TRBD2. This CDR3 is 14 amino acids long. Per the germline V gene, CDR1 is SQVTM and CDR2 is ANQGSEA. With 6 bases clipped from V and 9 bases from J, the junction kept 5 bases outside the gene matches. CDR3 coding DNA: TGCAGCGTCGGGACTAGCGGGAGGGCCATTGAGCAGTTCTTC. This translates into CSVGTSGRAIEQFF.

The CDR3 here is CASSWSTGSYEQYF. CDR3 coding DNA: TGCGCCAGCAGCTGGTCGACAGGGTCCTACGAGCAGTACTTC. The chain employs TRBV5-1 and TRBJ2-7, with 7 bases fitting TRBD1. The CDR3 totals 14 residues. The germline V gene has CDR1 SGHRS and CDR2 YFSETQ. Losses at the gene ends were 3 bases for V and 1 base for J; bases not matched to a gene: 4.

This clonotype has more than one count but fewer than ten. The chain is built from TRBV12-3 or TRBV12-4 and TRBJ1-5; the D is unclear. The CDR3 runs 12 residues. V dropped 1 base and J dropped 5 bases, with 3 bases sitting between them. CDR3 loop: CASSLDDQPQHF. The CDR3 DNA reads as TGTGCCAGCAGTTTAGACGATCAGCCCCAGCATTTT.

The V call is TRBV2, the J call TRBJ1-5, with D maybe TRBD1 (5 bases). V was pared by 9 bases and J by 5 bases, with 14 bases between. Germline CDR1 and CDR2: SNHLY and FYNNEI. The CDR3 is made up of 13 amino acids. In DNA form, the CDR3 reads TGTGCCAGGGGGACCGGGTGGCATCAGCCCCAGCATTTT. It yields the protein CARGTGWHQPQHF.

This clonotype has more than one count but fewer than ten. The gene calls are TRBV7-2 and TRBJ1-1, with a weak D call TRBD1 (5 bases). This CDR3 region has 13 residues. The ends were cut back, 0 bases at V and 4 bases at J, with 6 bases in the middle. Germline CDR1 reads SGHTA; CDR2 reads FQGNSA. CDR3: CASSLAGATEAFF. CDR3 nucleotides: TGTGCCAGCAGCTTAGCAGGGGCCACTGAAGCTTTCTTT.

The CDR3 here is CASRDILNEQFF. CDR3 DNA sequence: TGCGCCAGCAGGGATATCCTGAATGAGCAGTTCTTC. The chain joins TRBV5-1 to TRBJ2-1; D is undetermined. The germline V gene has CDR1 SGHRS and CDR2 YFSETQ. V lost 5 bases, J lost 7 bases, and 10 bases lay in between. The CDR3 loop spans 12 amino acids.

The chain uses TRBV3-1 and TRBJ2-3; D unresolved. Trimming took 1 base from V and 5 from J, leaving 13 bases between them. Germline CDR1 reads LGHDT; CDR2 reads YNNKEL (reference sequence). The CDR3 totals 15 residues. CDR3 sequence reads: CASSQARGAKDTQYF. CDR3 nucleotides: TGTGCCAGCAGCCAAGCGCGCGGTGCGAAAGATACGCAGTATTTT.